The next 9 T cell receptor beta chains were all read from a single sample in a study of cytomegalovirus exposure and HLA in healthy donors. Primers included in the PCR were 60 Vbeta and 13 Jbeta primers. Profiling relied on immunoSEQ multiplex PCR, and the TCRdb table lists in-frame clones only, not all of them. The data hold approximately 170,000 clones, with 78% observed a single time. The material sequenced was PBMCs. Every receptor here comes from a woman between 40 and 55 years old in good health and CMV-seropositive.

The rearrangement links TRBV7-2 to TRBJ1-5; TRBD1 matches 11 bases. The V segment lost 5 bases and the J segment 9 bases; nucleotides outside the gene matches: 6. The length of the CDR3 is 14 residues. In germline, CDR1 is SGHTA, CDR2 FQGNSA. The CDR3 spells CASSTDRGHWPQHF. Here the CDR3 DNA reads TGTGCCAGCAGCACGGACAGGGGGCATTGGCCCCAGCATTTT.

J is TRBJ2-1 and V is TRBV11-2, with TRBD2 matching over 9 bases. V lost 4 bases, J lost 6 bases, and 10 bases stayed unmatched. CDR1 is SGHAT and CDR2 is FQNNGV in the germline V gene. The CDR3 runs to 16 residues. The DNA of the CDR3 is TGTGCCAGCAGCTCGTGGACTAGCGTAGCGTTCAATGAGCAGTTCTTC. Translating it yields CASSSWTSVAFNEQFF.

Written as DNA, the CDR3 is TGTGCCAGTAGTATTGGACTAGCGGGGGGCCAAGAGACCCAGTACTTC. It is translated as CASSIGLAGGQETQYF. The V gene is TRBV19, the J gene TRBJ2-5; TRBD2 aligns across 14 bases. Germline V gene data show CDR1 as LNHDA and CDR2 as SQIVND (reference sequence). The CDR3 runs to 16 residues. V trimming: 3 bases; J trimming: 1 base; junction bases outside the gene matches: 1.

The chain combines TRBV6-6 with TRBJ2-2, with TRBD2 matching 8 bases. The germline CDR1 and CDR2 sequences are MNHNY and SVGAGI (reference sequence). This CDR3 comprises 15 residues. V lost 6 bases to trimming and J lost 3 bases; unmatched junction nucleotides: 6. CDR3 coding DNA: TGTGCCAGCAGCCCTACTAGCGGCTACACCGGGGAGCTGTTTTTT. Amino acid sequence: CASSPTSGYTGELFF.

The chain is built from TRBV19 and TRBJ1-1, with no clear D. CDR3 length: 14 amino acids. Germline CDR1 reads LNHDA; CDR2 reads SQIVND (reference sequence). The V end was cut by 1 base, the J end by 0 bases, with 6 bases between. As DNA, the CDR3 is TGTGCCAGTAGTATAGCCCCCATGAACACTGAAGCTTTCTTT. Translated, it gives CASSIAPMNTEAFF.

The rearrangement uses TRBV28 and TRBJ1-5; maybe TRBD1 (6 bases). CDR1 is MDHEN, CDR2 SYDVKM, per germline. This CDR3 is built from 14 residues. Trimming cost V 6 bases and J 7 bases, with 16 bases left between them. DNA for the CDR3: TGTGCCAGCAGCCTACAGGGCGGTTCGCAGCCCCAGCATTTT. Amino acids: CASSLQGGSQPQHF.

CDR3 DNA sequence: TGCGCCAGCAGCCTAGTACCATCCGGGACAGGGGGGGAGTCCCAAGAGACCCAGTACTTC. Its protein product is CASSLVPSGTGGESQETQYF. The chain links TRBV5-1 to TRBJ2-5, with TRBD1 identical over 11 bases. CDR1 SGHRS and CDR2 YFSETQ come from the germline V gene. The CDR3 is 20 amino acids. The V and J ends lost 4 bases and 1 base, in that order; junction bases with no gene match: 18. Looking up the rest from reference TRBV5-1 and TRBJ2-5 gives the full variable domain: KAGVTQTPRYLIKTRGQQVTLSCSPISGHRSVSWYQQTPGQGLQFLFEYFSETQRNKGNFPGRFSGRQFSNSRSEMNVSTLELGDSALYLCASSLVPSGTGGESQETQYFGPGTRLLVL.

This chain links TRBV19 with TRBJ2-1; 10 bases map to TRBD1. Germline values: CDR1 LNHDA, CDR2 SQIVND (reference sequence). The CDR3 runs 16 residues. With 1 base clipped from V and 2 bases from J, the junction kept 2 bases outside the gene matches. Here the CDR3 reads CASSIGGTGAYNEQFF. The CDR3 region has the DNA TGTGCCAGTAGTATAGGTGGGACAGGGGCCTACAATGAGCAGTTCTTC.

The chain combines TRBV6-6 with TRBJ1-1; D is possibly TRBD1 (5 bases). This CDR3 region has 16 residues. V was clipped by 7 bases and J by 1 base, with 19 bases between them. CDR1 MNHNY and CDR2 SVGAGI come from the germline V gene (reference sequence). The CDR3, as DNA: TGTGCCAGCAATGAGTGGAGGGGTGGAGGGAACACTGAAGCTTTCTTT. This codes for CASNEWRGGGNTEAFF.